This T cell receptor (beta chain) appears in the sequencing data of a study of identical twins. There were only healthy Caucasians among the donors. With respect to this clonotype: Antigen unknown.

J was trimmed by 8 bases and V by 0 bases; bases with no gene match: 8. Germline-derived CDR1 and CDR2 are DFQATT and SNEGSKA (reference sequence). The CDR3 totals 15 residues. Template switching added a universal primer binding site, and final cDNA carried unique molecular identifiers. TCRdb analysed the 5' RACE reads with MiXCR anew, one entry per CDR3 protein. The sample consists of approximately 150,000 distinct CDR3 sequences, 3% to 4% of them appearing once. Study-wide findings and caveats: Out-of-frame alpha sequences shared by twins were enriched for low generation probability.

This TCR derives from a man between 18 and 29 years old in good health. The chain employs TRBV20-1 and TRBJ2-1, with 9 bases fitting TRBD1. The sample taken for sequencing was memory T cells sorted from blood. This CDR3 is CSARDLHRGHDEQFF. CDR3 DNA: TGCAGTGCTAGAGACCTTCACAGGGGGCACGATGAGCAGTTCTTC.